This T cell receptor beta chain was obtained from a study of radiotherapy plus CTLA-4 blockade in lung cancer. Study at large: Of all patients, more than 15% responded objectively and approximately 31% showed disease control.

Regarding the study as a whole: Response, reportedly, was best predicted by interferon-beta along with early blood T cell clone dynamics. TCR clones originating in tumors grew in number in blood after radiotherapy plus ipilimumab.

Germline V gene lookup returns CDR1 KGHSH and CDR2 LQKENI. The CDR3 contains 12 residues. V dropped 5 bases and J dropped 0 bases, with 4 bases sitting between them. Repertoires were generated with immunoSEQ multiplex PCR, while TCRdb's copy carries only in-frame clones and drops some. Of 130,000 or so clones listed, over 80% are singletons. In the case of this clone: Its antigen is unidentified.

Alongside CTLA-4 blockade with ipilimumab, patients with chemo-refractory metastatic non-small-cell lung cancer received focal radiation. The sequencing here drew on peripheral blood, taken from a patient treated with radiotherapy plus ipilimumab. The chain recombines TRBV18 with TRBJ1-1; D is unclear. This TCR was sampled from a human donor with non-small cell lung cancer that progressed on radiotherapy plus ipilimumab. This chain's CDR3 is CASSEVNTEAFF. CDR3 coding DNA: TGTGCCAGCTCAGAGGTGAACACTGAAGCTTTCTTT.